Each of the 30 T cell receptor beta chains below was sequenced from the same sample in a study of shared clonotypes between healthy human individuals. Profiling relied on immunoSEQ multiplex PCR, and the TCRdb table lists in-frame clones only, not all of them. The sample has some 1 million clones, roughly 80% seen once; the top ten hold 1.4% to 1.5%. Material: memory CD4+ T cells sorted from blood. Subset defined: CD45RA-negative fraction. All receptors derive from a man aged 18 to 30 in good health.

V usage is TRBV5-6 and J usage is TRBJ2-7; 7 bases line up with TRBD2. The germline gives CDR1 SGHDT, CDR2 YYEEEE. The CDR3 is made up of 14 amino acids. The V and J ends lost 0 bases and 7 bases, in that order; junction bases with no gene match: 7. CDR3 sequence: CASSLAFGGGEQYF. DNA of the CDR3: TGTGCCAGCAGCTTGGCATTCGGGGGAGGGGAGCAGTACTTC.

This clone showed up just once. The J gene is TRBJ1-2, the V gene TRBV5-1; D gene uncertain. Trimming left V 3 bases short and J 2 bases short, with 8 bases between. Germline lookup yields CDR1 SGHRS and CDR2 YFSETQ. This CDR3 is 13 amino acids long. CDR3 sequence reads: CASSYSQNYGYTF. For the CDR3, the DNA is TGCGCCAGCAGCTATTCCCAAAACTATGGCTACACCTTC.

The V and J genes are TRBV27 and TRBJ1-5; TRBD1 matches 12 bases. Looked up from germline, CDR1 is MNHEY and CDR2 is SMNVEV (reference sequence). J was trimmed by 2 bases and V by 5 bases; bases with no gene match: 10. The CDR3 runs to 18 residues. The CDR3 DNA sequence: TGTGCCAGCAGTGGCGGGACAGGGGGCGCGTCGGGCAATCAGCCCCAGCATTTT. Translated: CASSGGTGGASGNQPQHF.

The chain has TRBV30 and TRBJ2-7; D gene ambiguous. The CDR3 loop spans 10 amino acids. The germline V gene encodes CDR1 GTSNPN and CDR2 SVGIG (reference sequence). V was clipped by 8 bases and J by 4 bases, with 9 bases between them. CDR3 DNA: TGTGCCCTCGGGCAGTACGAGCAGTACTTC. It is translated as CALGQYEQYF.

About this clone itself: This CDR3 is also generated by other DNA sequences in the sample. The chain carries TRBV10-1 and TRBJ2-2, with D unresolved. V was pared by 0 bases and J by 6 bases, with 8 bases between. CDR3 length equals 14 residues. CDR1 is WNHNN and CDR2 is SYGVQD in the germline V gene (reference sequence). The CDR3 reads CASSESGKAGELFF. The CDR3 DNA reads TGCGCCAGCAGTGAGTCGGGCAAGGCCGGGGAGCTGTTTTTT.

This sequence joins TRBV19 and TRBJ1-6, with 7 bases fitting TRBD1. V lost 0 bases and J lost 10; bases outside the gene matches: 12. The CDR3 is 17 residues long. Germline CDR1 and CDR2: LNHDA and SQIVND (reference sequence). The CDR3 DNA follows: TGTGCCAGTAGTATAGATCTCCGACAGGGAAGTAACTCACCCCTCCACTTT. Residues: CASSIDLRQGSNSPLHF.

The CDR3 protein is CASRGVGTTDTQYF. The CDR3 nucleotides read TGCGCCAGCAGGGGAGTCGGTACAACAGATACGCAGTATTTT. V gene TRBV5-1 combines with J gene TRBJ2-3; possible D gene TRBD2, 5 bases. The CDR3 covers 14 residues. V shed 5 bases and J shed 3 bases, with 13 bases lying between them. Per the germline V gene, CDR1 is SGHRS and CDR2 is YFSETQ.

The rearrangement uses TRBV30 and TRBJ1-5; TRBD1 might be the D (6 bases). Germline-derived CDR1 and CDR2 are GTSNPN and SVGIG (reference sequence). CDR3 size: 16 residues. Between the trimmed V and J ends, which lost 2 bases and 3 bases, there was a span of 17 bases. The CDR3 bases are TGTGCCTGGAGTTACGCTATAGGGGGAAACAATCAGCCCCAGCATTTT. Its protein is CAWSYAIGGNNQPQHF.

The rearrangement uses TRBV7-2 and TRBJ2-7, with D possibly TRBD1 on 5 matching bases. Germline V CDR1 and CDR2: SGHTA, FQGNSA. The CDR3 is 15 residues long. V was shortened by 7 bases and J by 6 bases, with 22 bases between the two germline ends. The DNA of the CDR3 is TGTGCCAGCACCAAAAGCCAGGGCTCAACGGGCGAGCAGTACTTC. It is translated as CASTKSQGSTGEQYF.

As concerns this clone: Its ends do not fully match the called genes, so a read error is possible. V gene TRBV4-1 combines with J gene TRBJ2-3, with 10 bases matching TRBD1. The CDR3 length is 14 residues. Per germline, CDR1 MGHRA and CDR2 YSYEKL. The CDR3 nucleotides read TGCGCCAGCAGCCTCCGGGAGGGGGACAGGGGATCTTCTTTT. It translates to CASSLREGDRGSSF.

The rearrangement links TRBV6-5 to TRBJ2-3; D is unresolved. Germline V CDR1 and CDR2: MNHEY, SVGAGI. The CDR3 is made up of 11 amino acids. Trimming stripped 2 bases from V and 7 bases from J, with 4 bases between. Here the CDR3 DNA reads TGTGCCAGCAGTTACCGATATACGCAGTATTTT. The encoded protein is CASSYRYTQYF.

The genes are TRBV2 and TRBJ1-2; D not resolved. CDR1 SNHLY and CDR2 FYNNEI come from the germline V gene. Deletions cut 5 bases from V and 8 bases from J, with 9 bases between. The CDR3 is 11 amino acids. The CDR3 sequence: CASSTQQGYTF. The DNA of the CDR3 is TGTGCCAGCAGTACCCAACAGGGCTACACCTTC.

The chain employs TRBV7-9 and TRBJ2-7, with D tentatively TRBD2 (6 bases). CDR3 size: 15 residues. V was clipped by 7 bases and J by 6 bases, with 22 bases between them. Germline loops: CDR1 SEHNR, CDR2 FQNEAQ (reference sequence). The CDR3 coding sequence is TGTGCCAGCACCTTTGCTACCGGGGGTATTGGCGAGCAGTACTTC. This sequence encodes CASTFATGGIGEQYF.

This chain links TRBV12-2 with TRBJ2-3; TRBD1 was called by the table and not checked on the DNA. TRBV12-2 is a known pseudogene. CDR3 length: 15 amino acids. As DNA, the CDR3 is TGTGCAAGTCGCTTCCGGGACAGGAGCACAGATACGCAGTATTTT. Its protein is CASRFRDRSTDTQYF.

This clone was counted once. The chain is built from TRBV19 and TRBJ1-1; D unresolved. CDR1 is LNHDA, CDR2 SQIVND, per germline (reference sequence). This CDR3 spans 13 amino acids. V lost 6 bases and J lost 2, with 10 bases in between. In DNA form, the CDR3 reads TGTGCCAGTAGCCCCGACACAAACACTGAAGCTTTCTTT. This translates into CASSPDTNTEAFF.

The chain joins TRBV9 to TRBJ2-1; 13 nucleotides agree with TRBD2. CDR3 size: 15 residues. J gave up 6 bases and V 0 bases, and 0 bases lay outside the gene matches. CDR1 and CDR2 (germline): SGDLS, YYNGEE. The CDR3 loop is CASSVGTSGGNEQFF. The DNA of the CDR3 is TGTGCCAGCAGCGTAGGGACTAGCGGGGGCAATGAGCAGTTCTTC.

The chain links TRBV7-2 to TRBJ2-2; 7 nucleotides line up with TRBD1. The CDR3 length is 15 residues. Germline V gene lookup returns CDR1 SGHTA and CDR2 FQGNSA. V dropped 6 bases and J dropped 2; count of bases not matched to a gene: 6. CDR3 nucleotides: TGTGCCAGCAGAATCCGGGACAGCAACACCGGGGAGCTGTTTTTT. It codes for CASRIRDSNTGELFF.

This chain joins TRBV7-2 and TRBJ2-5; D may be TRBD2 (5 bases). The V end lost 2 bases, the J end lost 4 bases, and 17 bases lay between the germline ends. Germline CDR1 and CDR2: SGHTA and FQGNSA. The CDR3 contains 16 residues. The CDR3 loop reads CASSLRGPSVGETQYF. For the CDR3, the DNA is TGTGCCAGCAGCTTAAGAGGGCCCTCGGTAGGAGAGACCCAGTACTTC.

The J gene is TRBJ1-4, the V gene TRBV7-2; 10 bases are shared with TRBD1. The junction had 5 bases not matched to a gene; V was cut back by 5 bases and J by 5 bases. Per the germline V gene, CDR1 is SGHTA and CDR2 is FQGNSA. The length of the CDR3 is 15 residues. The CDR3 DNA is TGTGCCAGCAGCCCGGGGGGACAGGGGAATGAAAAACTGTTTTTT. The encoded protein is CASSPGGQGNEKLFF.

The chain employs TRBV30 and TRBJ1-2; D perhaps matches TRBD1 (5 bases). CDR1 and CDR2 (germline): GTSNPN, SVGIG (reference sequence). The CDR3 runs to 15 residues. V lost 1 base to trimming and J lost 4 bases, with 16 bases between them. The CDR3 coding sequence is TGTGCCTGGAGTGCGGCAGGGCGAGTTGGCTATGGCTACACCTTC. Translated, it gives CAWSAAGRVGYGYTF.

The chain combines TRBV18 with TRBJ2-4, with 12 bases that match TRBD2. In germline, CDR1 is KGHSH, CDR2 LQKENI. This CDR3 spans 17 amino acids. The V gene end was trimmed by 3 bases and the J gene end by 2 bases; junction bases not matched to a gene: 5. CDR3 nucleotide sequence: TGTGCCAGCTCACCCTCGACTAGCGGGAGAACCAAAAACATTCAGTACTTC. Its translation: CASSPSTSGRTKNIQYF.

The rearrangement links TRBV11-2 to TRBJ2-1; 7 nucleotides align to TRBD2. The trim removed 5 bases at V and 0 bases at J, leaving 7 bases unmatched. There are 16 residues in the CDR3. From germline, CDR1 is SGHAT and CDR2 FQNNGV. The CDR3 sequence is CASSQAGSSSYNEQFF. In DNA, the CDR3 is TGTGCCAGCAGCCAAGCGGGGAGCAGCTCCTACAATGAGCAGTTCTTC.

The table lists this clone with many counts. The rearrangement joins TRBV2 to TRBJ2-3, with 9 bases fitting TRBD1. Germline V gene data show CDR1 as SNHLY and CDR2 as FYNNEI. The CDR3 sequence is 14 residues long. Trimming cost V 4 bases and J 5 bases; bases outside gene matches: 4. CDR3 coding DNA: TGTGCCAGCAGTGTACAGGGGGCGGAAGATACGCAGTATTTT. Encoded protein: CASSVQGAEDTQYF.

Here the CDR3 reads CASSGSRGGGQPQHF. DNA of the CDR3: TGTGCCAGCAGTGGTTCCCGCGGGGGTGGCCAGCCCCAGCATTTT. This chain uses TRBV2 with TRBJ1-5; D is perhaps TRBD1 (5 bases). The CDR3 is made up of 15 amino acids. Trimming stripped 4 bases from V and 7 bases from J, with 17 bases between. Germline V gene lookup returns CDR1 SNHLY and CDR2 FYNNEI. The entire variable domain, with the rest obtained from reference TRBV2 and TRBJ1-5, is as follows: EPEVTQTPSHQVTQMGQEVILRCVPISNHLYFYWYRQILGQKVEFLVSFYNNEISEKSEIFDDQFSVERPDGSNFTLKIRSTKLEDSAMYFCASSGSRGGGQPQHFGDGTRLSIL.

The rearrangement links TRBV6-4 to TRBJ2-2, with no clear D. Trimming pared 8 bases from V and 6 bases from J, leaving 10 bases between. This CDR3 spans 12 amino acids. Germline-derived CDR1 and CDR2 are MRHNA and SNTAGT. The CDR3 region is CASSSPPGELFF. Here the CDR3 DNA reads TGTGCCAGCTCCTCCCCACCCGGGGAGCTGTTTTTT.

The chain is built from TRBV13 and TRBJ2-1, with 11 nucleotides matching TRBD2. The CDR3 sequence is 15 residues long. CDR1 and CDR2 (germline): PRHDT, FYEKMQ (reference sequence). After removal of 0 bases from V and 6 bases from J, the junction contained 1 base not matched to a gene. The CDR3 region has the DNA TGTGCCAGCAGCTTAGGCGGGACTAGCGGCAATGAGCAGTTCTTC. Its translation is CASSLGGTSGNEQFF.

The chain couples TRBV9 to TRBJ2-3; TRBD1 aligns across 7 bases. CDR1 and CDR2 from the germline V gene are SGDLS and YYNGEE. CDR3 length equals 16 residues. With 10 bases clipped from V and 2 bases from J, the junction kept 16 bases outside the gene matches. The CDR3: CAGQVGSDKNTDTQYF. CDR3 coding DNA: TGTGCCGGACAGGTGGGATCGGACAAAAACACAGATACGCAGTATTTT. The variable domain in full, completed from reference TRBV9 and TRBJ2-3, reads DSGVTQTPKHLITATGQRVTLRCSPRSGDLSVYWYQQSLDQGLQFLIQYYNGEERAKGNILERFSAQQFPDLHSELNLSSLELGDSALYFCAGQVGSDKNTDTQYFGPGTRLTVL.

This clone showed up just a few times. Other DNA sequences in this sample translate to the same CDR3. The chain links TRBV2 to TRBJ1-5; D is undetermined. CDR1 SNHLY and CDR2 FYNNEI come from the germline V gene. V was shortened by 1 base and J by 3 bases, with 7 bases between the two germline ends. The CDR3 runs 14 residues. The CDR3 sequence: CASSEGLSNQPQHF. CDR3 DNA sequence: TGTGCCAGCAGTGAAGGTCTTTCCAATCAGCCCCAGCATTTT.

The V and J genes are TRBV2 and TRBJ1-6; perhaps TRBD1 as D (5 bases). The CDR3 has 19 residues. Per the germline V gene, CDR1 is SNHLY and CDR2 is FYNNEI. V lost 5 bases to trimming and J lost 1 base, with 21 bases between them. Written as DNA, the CDR3 is TGTGCCAGCAGTAGGGGACTCGGGGCGGGAGTATCCTATAATTCACCCCTCCACTTT. Residues: CASSRGLGAGVSYNSPLHF. The entire variable domain, with the rest obtained from reference TRBV2 and TRBJ1-6, is as follows: EPEVTQTPSHQVTQMGQEVILRCVPISNHLYFYWYRQILGQKVEFLVSFYNNEISEKSEIFDDQFSVERPDGSNFTLKIRSTKLEDSAMYFCASSRGLGAGVSYNSPLHFGNGTRLTVT.

Concerning this clone itself: This sample also contains other DNA sequences that code for the same CDR3. This chain uses TRBV18 with TRBJ2-5, with 9 nucleotides matching TRBD1. Germline V gives CDR1 KGHSH, CDR2 LQKENI. V trimming: 3 bases; J trimming: 2 bases; junction bases outside the gene matches: 4. The CDR3 runs to 15 residues. CDR3 DNA sequence: TGTGCCAGCTCACCCCGGGACAGGGCGCAAGAGACCCAGTACTTC. Amino acid sequence: CASSPRDRAQETQYF.